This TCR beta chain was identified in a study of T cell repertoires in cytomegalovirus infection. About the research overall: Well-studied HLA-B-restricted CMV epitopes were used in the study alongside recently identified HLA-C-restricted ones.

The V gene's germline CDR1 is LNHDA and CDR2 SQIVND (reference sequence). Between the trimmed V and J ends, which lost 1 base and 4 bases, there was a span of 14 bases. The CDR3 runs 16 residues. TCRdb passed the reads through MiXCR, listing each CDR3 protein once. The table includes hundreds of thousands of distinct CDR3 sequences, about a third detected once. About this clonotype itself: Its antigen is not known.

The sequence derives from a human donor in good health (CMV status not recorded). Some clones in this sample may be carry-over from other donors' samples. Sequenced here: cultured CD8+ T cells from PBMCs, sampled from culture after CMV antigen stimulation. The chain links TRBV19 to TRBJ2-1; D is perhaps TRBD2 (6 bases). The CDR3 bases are TGTGCCAGTAGTATAGTCACTTGGGGAGGATACAATGAGCAGTTCTTC. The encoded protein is CASSIVTWGGYNEQFF.